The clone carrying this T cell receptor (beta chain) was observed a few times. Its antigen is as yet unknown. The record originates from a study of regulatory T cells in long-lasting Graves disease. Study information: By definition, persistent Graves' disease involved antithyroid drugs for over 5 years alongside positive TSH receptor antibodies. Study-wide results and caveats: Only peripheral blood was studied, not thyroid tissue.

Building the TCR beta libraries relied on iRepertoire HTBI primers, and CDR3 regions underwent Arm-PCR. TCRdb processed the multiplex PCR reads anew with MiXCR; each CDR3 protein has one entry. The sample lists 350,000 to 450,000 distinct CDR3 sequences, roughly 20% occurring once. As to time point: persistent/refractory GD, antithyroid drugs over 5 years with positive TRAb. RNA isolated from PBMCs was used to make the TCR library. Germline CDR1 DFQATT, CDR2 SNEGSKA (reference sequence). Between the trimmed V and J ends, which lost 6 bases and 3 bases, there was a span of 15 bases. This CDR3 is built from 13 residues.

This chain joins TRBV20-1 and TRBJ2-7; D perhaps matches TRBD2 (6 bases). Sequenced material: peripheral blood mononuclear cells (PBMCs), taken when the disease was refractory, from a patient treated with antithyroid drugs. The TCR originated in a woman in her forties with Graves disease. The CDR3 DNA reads TGCAGTGCCACCAAGAGGCGGGACTACGAGCAGTACTTC. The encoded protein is CSATKRRDYEQYF.